The 13 T cell receptor beta chains given below trace back to one sample, sequenced in a study of Graves' ophthalmopathy and Graves' hyperthyroidism. CDR3 regions of TCR beta were amplified from RNA transcripts. After a first-round RT-PCR with HTBI primers, a second-round multiplex PCR was run. TCRdb recomputed calls from the multiplex PCR reads with MiXCR, one row per CDR3 protein. The profile covers roughly 610,000 distinct CDR3 sequences, with about 20% appearing a single time and roughly 6.9% taken by the ten largest. The sample was peripheral blood. These receptors all stem from a woman aged 18-35 years with stable Graves' hyperthyroidism. Some clones in this sample may be carry-over from other donors' samples.

The genes are TRBV2 and TRBJ1-2; no definite D call. The CDR3 contains 15 residues. Trimming stripped 3 bases from V and 6 bases from J, with 17 bases between. Germline V CDR1 and CDR2: SNHLY, FYNNEI. The CDR3: CASSDGPEISDGYTF. The CDR3 DNA is TGTGCCAGCAGTGACGGGCCAGAGATATCTGATGGCTACACCTTC.

This clonotype was seen only once. One junction end does not reproduce the germline sequence, and a read error may be involved. This sequence joins TRBV6-1 and TRBJ1-2; D ambiguous. The CDR3 is 13 amino acids. The germline V gene encodes CDR1 MNHNS and CDR2 SASEGT. The CDR3 bases are TGTGCCAGCAGTGATGCCAGGAGGTATGGCTTCACCTTC. It specifies CASSDARRYGFTF.

This clonotype has more than one count but fewer than ten. The rearrangement links TRBV6-2 or TRBV6-3 to TRBJ2-7, with D perhaps being TRBD1 or TRBD2 (5 bases each). The V and J ends lost 0 bases and 2 bases respectively, with 8 bases between them. Germline-derived CDR1 and CDR2 are MNHEY and SVGEGT. The CDR3 sequence is 14 residues long. The DNA for the CDR3 is TGTGCCAGCAGTTACTCGAGGGGAACCTACGAGCAGTACTTC. Translation gives CASSYSRGTYEQYF.

At least ten counts were recorded for this clonotype. The V and J genes are TRBV6-1 and TRBJ1-2; possible D gene TRBD1, 5 bases. This CDR3 contains 14 residues. The germline gives CDR1 MNHNS, CDR2 SASEGT. V was shortened by 2 bases and J by 0 bases, with 7 bases between the two germline ends. In DNA form, the CDR3 reads TGTGCCAGCAGTGAAAGGGGTTCTAACTATGGCTACACCTTC. Encoded protein: CASSERGSNYGYTF.

This clonotype has a count of ten or more. The V gene is TRBV6-1, the J gene TRBJ2-2; 11 bases are shared with TRBD1. The CDR3 is made up of 15 amino acids. Germline V CDR1 and CDR2: MNHNS, SASEGT. The ends lost 7 bases at V and 5 bases at J; junction bases unmatched: 6. The CDR3 nucleotides read TGTGCCAGCACTCCCGGGACAGGGGGGACCGGGGAGCTGTTTTTT. Translating it yields CASTPGTGGTGELFF.

The chain employs TRBV4-1 and TRBJ2-5; 7 bases map to TRBD1. CDR3 length: 16 amino acids. The germline V gene encodes CDR1 MGHRA and CDR2 YSYEKL. V was clipped by 3 bases and J by 5 bases; unmatched bases: 12. CDR3 sequence: CASSHDRQGKGETQYF. CDR3 coding DNA: TGCGCCAGCAGCCATGATCGACAGGGAAAGGGGGAGACCCAGTACTTC.

Ten or more counts support this clonotype. One end of the junction fails to match germline, which may point to a read error. The gene calls are TRBV7-7 and TRBJ1-1; D gene unclear. CDR3 length: 13 amino acids. Germline values: CDR1 SSHAT, CDR2 FNYEAQ (reference sequence). The DNA of the CDR3 is TGTGCTAGCAGCGCGCATTTGAACACTGAAGCTTTCTTT. This codes for CASSAHLNTEAFF.

This clonotype was found many times. This chain joins TRBV6-2 or TRBV6-3 and TRBJ1-1, with D uncertain. The CDR3 extends over 12 amino acids. The V end lost 10 bases, the J end lost 7 bases, and 16 bases lay between the germline ends. CDR1 and CDR2 from the germline V gene are MNHEY and SVGEGT. The CDR3 nucleotides read TGTGCCAATCGGGCCCTGAAGGGTGAAGCTTTCTTT. Translating it yields CANRALKGEAFF.

This clonotype was counted a few times. The chain is built from TRBV6-1 and TRBJ1-3; TRBD1 might be the D (6 bases). CDR1 and CDR2 (germline): MNHNS, SASEGT. The CDR3 consists of 15 residues. V was clipped by 8 bases and J by 3 bases, with 17 bases between them. CDR3 amino acids: CASEWTVTLGNTIYF. The CDR3 bases are TGTGCCAGCGAGTGGACAGTGACGCTTGGAAACACCATATATTTT.

This clonotype occurred many times. V usage is TRBV9 and J usage is TRBJ1-1, with D hard to call. V shed 0 bases and J shed 4 bases, with 7 bases lying between them. CDR1 and CDR2 (germline): SGDLS, YYNGEE. The CDR3 runs 13 residues. The CDR3 here is CASSVVVGTEAFF. Here the CDR3 DNA reads TGTGCCAGCAGCGTAGTGGTGGGCACTGAAGCTTTCTTT. Full variable domain (rest looked up from reference TRBV9 and TRBJ1-1): DSGVTQTPKHLITATGQRVTLRCSPRSGDLSVYWYQQSLDQGLQFLIQYYNGEERAKGNILERFSAQQFPDLHSELNLSSLELGDSALYFCASSVVVGTEAFFGQGTRLTVV.

This clonotype showed up many times. A read error may produce the germline difference seen at one junction end. V is TRBV12-3 or TRBV12-4 and J is TRBJ1-1; 7 bases are a match to TRBD1. The CDR3 totals 13 residues. Here the CDR3 reads CASTRAGQSEASF. The CDR3 coding sequence is TGTGCCAGCACCCGAGCGGGACAGAGTGAAGCTTCCTTT.

This clonotype was detected many times. In nucleotides, the CDR3 is TGCAGTGCTAGCAGACAGACCGCCTACGAGCAGTACTTC. This gives the protein CSASRQTAYEQYF. This chain joins TRBV20-1 and TRBJ2-7, with a weak D call TRBD1 (5 bases). The germline V gene encodes CDR1 DFQATT and CDR2 SNEGSKA (reference sequence). The length of the CDR3 is 13 residues. Between the trimmed V and J ends, which lost 3 bases and 2 bases, there was a span of 11 bases.

This clonotype has at least ten counts. This chain connects TRBV6-2 or TRBV6-3 to TRBJ2-7; the match to TRBD2 covers 11 bases. Germline-derived CDR1 and CDR2 are MNHEY and SVGEGT. This CDR3 has 16 residues. The V segment lost 6 bases and the J segment 5 bases; nucleotides outside the gene matches: 12. The DNA for the CDR3 is TGTGCCAGCAGGCCTGGCACTAGCGGGAGTTTCCACGAGCAGTACTTC. Residues: CASRPGTSGSFHEQYF.